This T cell receptor beta chain was documented in a study of blood T cell repertoires in COVID-19 (TCRdb year 2020). Some background on the complete study: Samples covering the acute and convalescent phases of COVID-19 were provided by collaborators in the United States, Italy and Spain. The prospective study material was composed of cDNA or gDNA derived from T cells, B-cell-depleted T cells, or PBMCs. Deeply sampled blood TCRbeta repertoires from subjects exposed to, actively infected with, or recovered from COVID-19 were included in the dataset. A freely available public database, intended as a resource for researchers studying the immune response to SARS-CoV-2, is where the repertoires were released. Samples were obtained from the ongoing ImmuneRACE study (first 160 participants) and from over 1,000 subjects provided by 6 global collaborators. Sample metadata almost always included a de-identified subject ID, COVID-19 status, age in years and sex. HLA class I and class II types, where available, came from metadata supplied by the sample provider rather than from assay-based typing.

TCRbeta CDR3 regions were amplified from genomic DNA by means of the immunoSEQ Assay, a bias-controlled multiplex PCR. In the authors' own workflow: The number of nucleated cells in each sample was estimated from the amplification of reference gene primers within the assay. To quantify the absolute abundance of each unique TCRbeta CDR3 rearrangement, sequence reads were collapsed and filtered. For each sample, productive Simpson clonality was calculated by taking the square root of Simpson's diversity index across productive rearrangements. TCRdb re-hosts the immuneACCESS table, in-frame sequences only. Its copies lack some clones; in the studies checked, an unresolved V gene accounts for under half of them, and the cause for the rest is not known. V, J and clone size are taken as reported in that table, and D and trimming were inferred from the DNA itself. Across this sample there are 98,000 or so clones, with roughly 82% seen only once. The ten most abundant clones make up 20% to 30% of the sample.

For CDR1 and CDR2, the germline V gene lists KGHDR and SFDVKD. A distance of 10 bases separates the germline ends of V and J, which lose 7 bases and 5 bases respectively. The CDR3 runs 13 residues from the cysteine to the phenylalanine. The only DNA kept is the CDR3, 39 bases in frame from the first base. Whole blood was collected in K2EDTA tubes by collaborating institutions according to the institutions' own protocols. For TCRbeta analysis, collaborators shipped samples as frozen whole blood, isolated PBMCs, or DNA extracted from either of those sample types. Points the paper makes about the study in general: The quantity of clinical and demographic metadata differed by source and by participant and was supplied without curation.

A remark on this clone: Its antigen is currently not known. Base qualities are not recorded, but no much larger clone differs from it by a single base.

The sequencing sample was made of peripheral blood. The sequence joins TRBV24-1 to TRBJ2-2; no D gene can be assigned with confidence. This TCR came from a man aged 55 to 69 with acute or convalescent COVID-19. The CDR3 sequence is CATRGSLTGELFF. At the DNA level, the sequence is TGTGCCACCAGGGGCAGCCTAACCGGGGAGCTGTTTTTT.